This TCR beta chain was sequenced for a study of blood T cell repertoires in COVID-19 (TCRdb year 2020). Background on the whole study: The collaborator samples originated in the United States, Italy and Spain and spanned the acute and convalescent phases of COVID-19. The prospective study material was composed of cDNA or gDNA derived from T cells, B-cell-depleted T cells, or PBMCs. The dataset comprised deeply sampled blood TCRbeta repertoires from subjects exposed to, actively infected with, or recovered from COVID-19. The repertoires were released in a freely available public database meant as a resource for research on the immune response to SARS-CoV-2. The samples were drawn from the first 160 participants of the ongoing ImmuneRACE study and from under 1,500 subjects provided by 6 global collaborators. The sample metadata nearly always contained a de-identified subject ID, COVID-19 status, age in years and sex. HLA class I and class II types, where available, came from metadata supplied by the sample provider rather than from assay-based typing.

Results the study describes overall, beyond this receptor: Clinical and demographic metadata were provided uncurated, with the amount varying by source and participant.

A second Seattle source provided samples from volunteer blood donors who had recovered from COVID-19. Collaborating institutions collected whole blood in K2EDTA tubes following their own protocols. For TCRbeta analysis, collaborator samples were shipped as frozen whole blood, as isolated PBMCs, or as DNA extracted from either sample type. TCRbeta CDR3 regions were amplified from genomic DNA by means of the immunoSEQ Assay, a bias-controlled multiplex PCR. Concerning the study's data processing: Within the assay, amplification of reference gene primers was used to estimate how many nucleated cells each sample contained. To quantify the absolute abundance of each unique TCRbeta CDR3 rearrangement, sequence reads were collapsed and filtered. For each sample, productive Simpson clonality was calculated as the square root of Simpson's diversity index over productive rearrangements. What TCRdb holds here is the immuneACCESS table cut down to in-frame rearrangements. Part of the clones is not present; checked against another copy, under half of the missing clones reflect an unresolved V gene, and the others are unexplained. The V and J calls and the clone size are those of that table, but D and trimming were determined from the DNA. The sample table shows a few hundred thousand clones, and around 84% are seen once. About 1.5% of the sample is in the top ten clones.

Via the germline V gene, CDR1 is MDHEN and CDR2 SYDVKM. Between the V and J ends, shortened by 8 bases and 4 bases respectively, the junction contains 23 bases. From the cysteine through the phenylalanine, the CDR3 covers 16 amino acids. The DNA shown is the 48-base CDR3, in frame from base 1. As to this clone: The clone's antigen remains unknown. Base qualities were left out, and no much larger clone turns up one base away.

The sequenced material came from peripheral blood. The chain is encoded by TRBV28 joined to TRBJ1-2; perhaps TRBD1 is the D gene, with 5 bases matching. The receptor was derived from a woman aged 40 to 55 who had recovered from COVID-19. The DNA is as follows: TGTGCCAGCTACGAAAAGCGGGGCAGTCAAGCCTATGGCTACACCTTC. Translated, it reads CASYEKRGSQAYGYTF.